A selection of T cell receptor beta chains follows, all from one sample in a study of breast tumors, draining lymph nodes, adjacent tissues. TCRdb passed the multiplex PCR reads through MiXCR, listing each CDR3 protein once. The table shows 150,000 to 200,000 distinct CDR3 sequences, with around a third occurring only once. What was sequenced was axillary lymph node tissue. The receptors originated from a female donor with breast cancer. Some clones in this sample may be carry-over from other donors' samples. Both conserved end residues are part of each CDR3. D genes are given only for firm matches. A clone size is listed for some rows: how often the clone was seen (once, few, many), or a class if it is expanded.

CAWSVPPGAAYEQYF | TGTGCCTGGAGTGTACCCCCAGGGGCCGCCTACGAGCAGTACTTC | TRBJ2-7 | many | TRBV30 | NA | 15
CASSSPSGRGSYNEQFF | TGTGCCAGCAGTTCCCCTAGCGGGAGGGGATCCTACAATGAGCAGTTCTTC | TRBJ2-1 | few | TRBV6-9 | TRBD2 | 17
CASSEASGSYNEQFF | TGTGCCAGCAGTGAAGCTAGCGGATCGTACAATGAGCAGTTCTTC | TRBJ2-1 | many | TRBV6-1 | NA | 15
CASTKTGTYGYTF | TGTGCCAGCACCAAGACAGGGACGTATGGCTACACCTTC | TRBJ1-2 | many | TRBV5-5 | TRBD1 | 13
CSARFPGQAYEQYF | TGCAGTGCTAGGTTCCCAGGGCAAGCCTACGAGCAGTACTTC | TRBJ2-7 | many | TRBV20-1 | NA | 14
CSASTSGRGSYEQYF | TGCAGTGCTAGCACTAGCGGGAGGGGATCCTACGAGCAGTACTTC | TRBJ2-7 | many | TRBV20-1 | TRBD2 | 15
CASSDRLAGVSFPQHF | TGTGCCAGCAGTGACAGACTAGCGGGGGTAAGTTTTCCCCAGCATTTT | TRBJ1-5 | NA | TRBV6-5 | NA | 16
CASSFWGSGVTDTQYF | TGTGCCAGCAGCTTCTGGGGTAGCGGGGTCACAGATACGCAGTATTTT | TRBJ2-3 | many | TRBV11-3 | TRBD2 | 16
CASAPSYNQPQHF | TGTGCCAGCGCCCCCTCATACAATCAGCCCCAGCATTTT | TRBJ1-5 | few | TRBV27 | NA | 13
CASSPRDINTGELFF | TGCGCCAGCAGCCCCCGGGACATTAACACCGGGGAGCTGTTTTTT | TRBJ2-2 | many | TRBV5-1 | NA | 15
CASSSGREIYEQYF | TGTGCCAGCAGCTCTGGACGGGAGATCTACGAGCAGTACTTC | TRBJ2-7 | NA | TRBV5-6 | NA | 14
CASSSTPGSDTQYF | TGTGCCAGCAGCTCCACGCCAGGCTCAGATACGCAGTATTTT | TRBJ2-3 | many | TRBV5-8 | NA | 14
CAISDRSGDEQFF | TGTGCCATCAGTGACAGGTCCGGGGATGAGCAGTTCTTC | TRBJ2-1 | many | TRBV10-3 | NA | 13
CASSSPGASGSPLHF | TGTGCCAGCAGTTCCCCCGGGGCCTCAGGTTCACCCCTCCACTTT | TRBJ1-6 | NA | TRBV28 | NA | 15
CASSSQGPQYF | TGTGCCAGCAGCTCACAGGGTCCTCAGTACTTC | TRBJ2-4 | NA | TRBV5-5 | NA | 11
CASSFGGGQETQYF | TGTGCCAGCAGCTTTGGGGGGGGACAAGAGACCCAGTACTTC | TRBJ2-5 | many | TRBV7-9 | TRBD2 | 14
CASSELKRQGGEKLFF | TGCGCCAGCAGTGAGTTAAAAAGACAGGGAGGTGAAAAACTGTTTTTT | TRBJ1-4 | many | TRBV10-2 | TRBD1 | 16
CASSLLAGGPSEKLFF | TGTGCCAGCAGCTTACTAGCGGGGGGGCCGAGTGAAAAACTGTTTTTT | TRBJ1-4 | NA | TRBV13 | NA | 16
CASSRGQGGTGELFF | TGCGCCAGCAGCCGGGGACAGGGGGGAACCGGGGAGCTGTTTTTT | TRBJ2-2 | many | TRBV19 | TRBD1 | 15
CASSDPIAGVLDEQFF | TGTGCCAGCAGTGATCCAATAGCGGGAGTTCTGGATGAGCAGTTCTTC | TRBJ2-1 | many | TRBV9 | TRBD2 | 16
CASSPEGRGKGPLHF | TGTGCCAGCAGCCCCGAGGGCCGAGGAAAGGGACCCCTCCACTTT | TRBJ1-6 | many | TRBV7-3 | NA | 15
CASSSSGTPKNTGELFF | TGCGCCAGCAGCTCCTCCGGGACACCCAAGAACACCGGGGAGCTGTTTTTT | TRBJ2-2 | many | TRBV5-1 | NA | 17
CSVGGGDFYGYTF | TGCAGCGTTGGTGGCGGGGATTTCTATGGCTACACCTTC | TRBJ1-2 | many | TRBV29-1 | NA | 13
CSARDPGAGGHNEQFF | TGCAGTGCTAGAGATCCGGGTGCGGGGGGTCACAATGAGCAGTTCTTC | TRBJ2-1 | NA | TRBV20-1 | TRBD2 | 16
CASSHPGLAVYEQYF | TGTGCCAGCAGTCACCCGGGACTAGCGGTCTACGAGCAGTACTTC | TRBJ2-7 | NA | TRBV6-1 | TRBD2 | 15
CASSLTGATEAFF | TGTGCCAGCAGCCTGACGGGGGCGACTGAAGCTTTCTTT | TRBJ1-1 | few | TRBV14 | NA | 13
CATGAGWPQHF | TGTGCCACGGGGGCGGGCTGGCCCCAGCATTTT | TRBJ1-5 | NA | TRBV25-1 | NA | 11